There are a few counts of the clone carrying this T cell receptor (beta chain). The antigen is undetermined. These data originate in a study of T cell repertoires in cytomegalovirus infection. Study in general: HLA-B-restricted CMV epitopes that are well studied, plus recently identified HLA-C-restricted ones, were used by the study. It can be stated that public TCR beta signatures indicated CMV infection as well as a matching HLA type.

TCRdb independently ran MiXCR on the reads; one entry per CDR3 protein. Counted here are roughly 920,000 distinct CDR3 sequences, under 40% occurring once; the ten biggest clones make up roughly 13%. Points from the study as a whole: Cumulative public TCR beta family frequency identified CMV carriers with the relevant HLA. In two of eight donors, the top clonotype was HLA-C-restricted CMV-specific.

The V and J ends lost 8 bases and 3 bases respectively, with 22 bases between them. The CDR3 contains 17 residues. The J gene is TRBJ2-2, the V gene TRBV12-3 or TRBV12-4; D perhaps matches TRBD1 (6 bases). This clonotype was sampled from a human donor in good health (CMV status not recorded). Some clones in this sample may be carry-over from other donors' samples. Material: cultured CD8+ T cells from PBMCs, obtained from culture after CMV antigen stimulation. CDR3 nucleotides: TGTGCCAGCGCACCCCCCGGACAGCGGCGGTACACCGGGGAGCTGTTTTTT. Translating gives CASAPPGQRRYTGELFF.